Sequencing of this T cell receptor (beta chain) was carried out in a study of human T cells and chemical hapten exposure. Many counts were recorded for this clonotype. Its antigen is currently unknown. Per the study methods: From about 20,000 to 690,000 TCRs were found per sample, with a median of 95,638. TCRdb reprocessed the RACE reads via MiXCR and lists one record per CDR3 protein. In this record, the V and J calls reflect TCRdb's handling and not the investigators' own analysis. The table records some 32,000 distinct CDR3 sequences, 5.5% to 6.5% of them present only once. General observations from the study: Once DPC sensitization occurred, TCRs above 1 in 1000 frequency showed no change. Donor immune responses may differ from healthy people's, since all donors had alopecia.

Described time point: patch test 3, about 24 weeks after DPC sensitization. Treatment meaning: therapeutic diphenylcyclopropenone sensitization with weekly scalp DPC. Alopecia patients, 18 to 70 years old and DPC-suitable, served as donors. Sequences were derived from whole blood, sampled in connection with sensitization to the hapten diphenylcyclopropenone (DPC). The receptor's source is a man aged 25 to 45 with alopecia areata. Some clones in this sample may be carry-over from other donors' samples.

CDR3 amino acids: CASSIGGYEQYYEQYF. The CDR3 DNA is TGTGCCAGTAGTATCGGCGGCTACGAGCAGTACTACGAGCAGTACTTC. This chain links TRBV19 with TRBJ2-7; D uncertain. Trimming took 3 bases from V and 3 from J, leaving 18 bases between them. The CDR3 extends over 16 amino acids. Germline V gene data show CDR1 as LNHDA and CDR2 as SQIVND (reference sequence).